This T cell receptor beta chain was profiled in a study of molecular identifiers for immune sequencing clone quantification. Findings of the study overall: Barcode-sharing identical TCR molecules could underestimate highly expanded clone sizes. The share of molecules held by clones above 20 RNA copies was over 99% in effector cells and under 1% in naive cells.

This clonotype came up many times. Its cognate antigen is unknown. Previously reported methods and listed TCR primers produced the bulk TCR libraries. TCRdb called the PCR reads again in MiXCR, with one record for every CDR3 protein. The sample has approximately 680,000 distinct CDR3 sequences; roughly 25% are singletons. This clonotype was obtained from a human donor in good health. Some libraries in this study had Jurkat cell RNA spiked in. Source material: naive CD8+ T cells from blood, with Jurkat cell RNA spiked in. Subset given: FACS-sorted CD8+CD4-CCR7+CD45RA+ naive T cells.

CDR3 bases: TGCAGTGCTAGAGATCCAACTAGCGGGAGGGCAGATACGCAGTATTTT. It specifies CSARDPTSGRADTQYF. This chain connects TRBV20-1 to TRBJ2-3; 13 bases line up with TRBD2. The ends lost 0 bases at V and 4 bases at J; junction bases unmatched: 4. The CDR3 contains 16 residues. The germline V gene has CDR1 DFQATT and CDR2 SNEGSKA (reference sequence).